The clone carrying this T cell receptor beta chain appeared a few times. Original handling: Estimates of nucleated cell counts were drawn from the amplification of reference gene primers. Here immunoSEQ multiplex PCR was the method, and the copy in TCRdb shows in-frame clones only, minus some. Clone size and the V and J calls come from that table; the DNA yielded D and trimming. The profile shows 250,000 to 300,000 clones, 65% to 90% of them singletons. This CDR3 has 13 amino acids. Germline lookup yields CDR1 LNHDA and CDR2 SQIVND (reference sequence). V lost 6 bases, J lost 1 base, and 10 bases lay in between. This sample was included in a study of blood T cell repertoires in COVID-19.

The receptor was isolated from a woman aged 60 to 75 with active or convalescent COVID-19. The rearrangement links TRBV19 to TRBJ2-7, with D perhaps TRBD1 (5 bases). Sequenced: peripheral blood. DNA for the CDR3: TGTGCCAGTAGCAGGACAAATTCCTACGAGCAGTACTTC. It encodes CASSRTNSYEQYF. The full variable domain, rest sourced from reference TRBV19 and TRBJ2-7, is DGGITQSPKYLFRKEGQNVTLSCEQNLNHDAMYWYRQDPGQGLRLIYYSQIVNDFQKGDIAEGYSVSREKKESFPLTVTSAQKNPTAFYLCASSRTNSYEQYFGPGTRLTVT.